Following are 8 T cell receptor beta chains from one sample sequenced in a study of blood T cell repertoires in COVID-19. Clones were read by immunoSEQ multiplex PCR, and TCRdb kept only the in-frame ones, dropping some. The sample yields 130,000 to 150,000 clones, 65% to 90% seen once. Sequenced: peripheral blood. These receptors all come from a human donor in a cohort sampled during active COVID-19.

This chain connects TRBV28 to TRBJ2-7, with D possibly TRBD1 on 6 matching bases. Per germline, CDR1 MDHEN and CDR2 SYDVKM. V shed 6 bases and J shed 0 bases, with 12 bases lying between them. This CDR3 spans 14 amino acids. The CDR3 coding sequence is TGTGCCAGCAGCCCCACAGGGCTCTCCTACGAGCAGTACTTC. This codes for CASSPTGLSYEQYF. Full variable domain (outside the CDR3, taken from reference TRBV28 and TRBJ2-7): DVKVTQSSRYLVKRTGEKVFLECVQDMDHENMFWYRQDPGLGLRLIYFSYDVKMKEKGDIPEGYSVSREKKERFSLILESASTNQTSMYLCASSPTGLSYEQYFGPGTRLTVT.

The chain employs TRBV7-9 and TRBJ2-6; D is unresolved. This CDR3 is built from 15 residues. V gave up 5 bases and J gave up 0 bases, with 8 bases separating them. Germline-derived CDR1 and CDR2 are SEHNR and FQNEAQ (reference sequence). CDR3 in amino acids: CASSPHNSGANVLTF. The CDR3 region has the DNA TGTGCCAGCAGCCCTCACAACTCTGGGGCCAACGTCCTGACTTTC.

This clone has a single count. V and J are TRBV19 and TRBJ2-1; 9 nucleotides agree with TRBD2. V was pared by 5 bases and J by 5 bases, with 4 bases of the junction left unmatched. The CDR3 has 14 residues. Germline V gene data show CDR1 as LNHDA and CDR2 as SQIVND (reference sequence). The CDR3 DNA sequence: TGTGCCAGTAGTGCTAGCGGGATACACAATGAGCAGTTCTTC. This sequence encodes CASSASGIHNEQFF.

The genes are TRBV4-1 and TRBJ2-3; 9 bases are shared with TRBD1. Germline V gene lookup returns CDR1 MGHRA and CDR2 YSYEKL. V shed 4 bases and J 2 bases; nucleotides not matched to a gene: 16. The length of the CDR3 is 19 residues. The CDR3, as DNA: TGCGCCAGCAGCCGCAATCTATACAGGGGGCAATCCCCCACAGATACGCAGTATTTT. It specifies CASSRNLYRGQSPTDTQYF.

V gene TRBV7-2 combines with J gene TRBJ2-7; D is perhaps TRBD2 (5 bases). The CDR3 length is 15 residues. V lost 1 base and J lost 0, with 10 bases in between. The germline CDR1 and CDR2 sequences are SGHTA and FQGNSA. CDR3 sequence (DNA): TGTGCCAGCAGCTTAGTGTACCTAGCCTCCTACGAGCAGTACTTC. As protein: CASSLVYLASYEQYF.

The chain is built from TRBV6-5 and TRBJ2-7; the match to TRBD2 covers 16 bases. CDR3 size: 15 residues. Trimming cost V 6 bases and J 6 bases; bases outside gene matches: 5. Germline CDR1 MNHEY, CDR2 SVGAGI. The CDR3 region has the DNA TGTGCCAGCAGAGGGACTAGCGGGAGGGAACGCGAGCAGTACTTC. This sequence encodes CASRGTSGREREQYF.

The V gene is TRBV27, the J gene TRBJ2-7, with TRBD1 as a possible D gene (6 bases). Trimming left V 3 bases short and J 0 bases short, with 15 bases between. Germline V lookup: CDR1 MNHEY, CDR2 SMNVEV (reference sequence). The CDR3 is 16 residues long. CDR3 region: CASSFPTGPVSYEQYF. The CDR3, as DNA: TGTGCCAGCAGTTTCCCGACAGGCCCCGTCTCCTACGAGCAGTACTTC.

The chain employs TRBV4-3 and TRBJ1-6, with 11 bases aligning to TRBD1. Germline CDR1 is LGHNA and CDR2 is YSLEER. CDR3 size: 16 residues. V trimming: 1 base; J trimming: 9 bases; junction bases outside the gene matches: 5. The CDR3 nucleotides read TGCGCCAGCAGCCAAGGGGACAGGGGGATTACTTCACCCCTCCACTTT. Protein: CASSQGDRGITSPLHF.